The TCR beta chain described here comes from a study of shared clonotypes between healthy human individuals. On ten immunoSEQ deep assay plates, unsorted PBMC DNA was sequenced. Libraries were prepared by immunoSEQ multiplex PCR; TCRdb keeps only in-frame clonotypes and omits some of them. Of fewer than 650,000 clones listed, 76% were seen once; the top ten hold over 10%. There are 14 residues in the CDR3. Germline V gene sequence: CDR1 SGHAT, CDR2 FQNNGV. V was trimmed by 6 bases and J by 4 bases, leaving 12 bases between them. Donors comprised healthy HIV-negative adults lacking recent acute infections or vaccinations.

The chain joins TRBV11-2 to TRBJ2-2; D not certain. The sample consisted of PBMCs. This TCR came from a woman aged 40 to 50 in good health. Some clones in this sample may be carry-over from other donors' samples. The CDR3 sequence: CASRDTGGTGELFF. Here the CDR3 DNA reads TGTGCCAGCAGGGATACTGGCGGCACCGGGGAGCTGTTTTTT.